This record looks at one TCR beta chain sequence and its context. In the original processing: Researchers report that nucleated cell counts were estimated from reference gene primer amplification. Clones were sequenced by immunoSEQ multiplex PCR, and TCRdb holds only the in-frame ones, with some missing. The V and J calls and clone size were taken over from that table, and D and trimming were inferred from the DNA. The sample yields 290,000 or so clones, roughly 86% seen once. The data belong to a study of blood T cell repertoires in COVID-19. Study summary: Samples taken during acute and convalescent COVID-19 were collected in the United States, Italy and Spain. PBMCs, B-cell-depleted T cells, or T cells provided the cDNA or gDNA that made up the material.

Sequenced: peripheral blood. This sequence was found in a man aged 70-80 years with acute or convalescent COVID-19.

The CDR3 is CASIRGNTEAFF. The CDR3 DNA reads as TGTGCCAGCATCAGGGGGAACACTGAAGCTTTCTTT. V usage is TRBV6-5 and J usage is TRBJ1-1; a possible D gene is TRBD1 (6 bases). The CDR3 is 12 residues long. Per the germline V gene, CDR1 is MNHEY and CDR2 is SVGAGI. The V end lost 7 bases, the J end lost 1 base, and 7 bases lay between the germline ends.